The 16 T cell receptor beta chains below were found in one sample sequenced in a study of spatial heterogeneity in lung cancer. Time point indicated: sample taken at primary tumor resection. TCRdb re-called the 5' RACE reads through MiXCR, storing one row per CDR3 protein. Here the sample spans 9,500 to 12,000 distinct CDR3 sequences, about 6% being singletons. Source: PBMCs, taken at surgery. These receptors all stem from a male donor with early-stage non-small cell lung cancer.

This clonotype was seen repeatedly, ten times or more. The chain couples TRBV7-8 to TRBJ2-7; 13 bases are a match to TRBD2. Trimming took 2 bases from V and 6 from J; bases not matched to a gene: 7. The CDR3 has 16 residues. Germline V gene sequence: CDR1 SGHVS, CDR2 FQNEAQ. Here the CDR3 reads CASSLNPRTSGGEQYF. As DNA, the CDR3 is TGTGCCAGCAGCTTAAACCCGCGGACTAGCGGGGGCGAGCAGTACTTC.

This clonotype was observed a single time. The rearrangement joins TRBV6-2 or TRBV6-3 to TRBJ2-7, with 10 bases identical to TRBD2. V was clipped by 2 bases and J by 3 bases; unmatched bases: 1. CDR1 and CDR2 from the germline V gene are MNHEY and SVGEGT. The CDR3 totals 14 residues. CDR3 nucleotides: TGTGCCAGCAGTTACGGGACTAGCGTCTACGAGCAGTACTTC. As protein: CASSYGTSVYEQYF.

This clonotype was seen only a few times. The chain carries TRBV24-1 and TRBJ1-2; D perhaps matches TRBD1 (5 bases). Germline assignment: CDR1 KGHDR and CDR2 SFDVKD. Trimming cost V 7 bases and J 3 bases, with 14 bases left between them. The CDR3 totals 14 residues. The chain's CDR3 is CATSPGPGYYGYTF. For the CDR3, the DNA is TGTGCCACCAGCCCGGGACCAGGGTACTATGGCTACACCTTC.

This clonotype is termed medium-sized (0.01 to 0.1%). CDR3 DNA sequence: TGTGCCAGCAGCTTTAGTAGGGACAGGGGGCGTAGGAGCTCCTACGAGCAGTACTTC. As protein: CASSFSRDRGRRSSYEQYF. The chain recombines TRBV7-9 with TRBJ2-7, with 12 bases lining up with TRBD1. Germline V gene data show CDR1 as SEHNR and CDR2 as FQNEAQ (reference sequence). J gave up 0 bases and V 3 bases, and 12 bases lay outside the gene matches. This CDR3 is 19 amino acids long.

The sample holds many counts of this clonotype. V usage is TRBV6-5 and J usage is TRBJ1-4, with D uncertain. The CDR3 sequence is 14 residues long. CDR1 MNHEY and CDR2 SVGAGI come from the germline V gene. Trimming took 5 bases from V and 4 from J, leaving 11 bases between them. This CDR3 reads CASSLSQSNEKLFF. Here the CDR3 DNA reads TGTGCCAGCAGTCTAAGCCAGAGTAATGAAAAACTGTTTTTT.

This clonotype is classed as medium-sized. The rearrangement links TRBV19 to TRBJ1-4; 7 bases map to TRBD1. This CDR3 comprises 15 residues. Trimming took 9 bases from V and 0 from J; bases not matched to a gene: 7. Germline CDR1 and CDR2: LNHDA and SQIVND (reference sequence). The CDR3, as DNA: TGTGCCAGCACCCCCGGGACAGCAACTAATGAAAAACTGTTTTTT. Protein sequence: CASTPGTATNEKLFF.

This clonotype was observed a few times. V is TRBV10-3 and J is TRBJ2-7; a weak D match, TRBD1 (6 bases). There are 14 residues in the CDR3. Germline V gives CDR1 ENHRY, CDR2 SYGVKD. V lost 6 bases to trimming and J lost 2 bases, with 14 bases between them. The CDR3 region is CAIRPRDTTYEQYF. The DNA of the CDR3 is TGTGCCATCAGGCCCCGGGACACTACCTACGAGCAGTACTTC.

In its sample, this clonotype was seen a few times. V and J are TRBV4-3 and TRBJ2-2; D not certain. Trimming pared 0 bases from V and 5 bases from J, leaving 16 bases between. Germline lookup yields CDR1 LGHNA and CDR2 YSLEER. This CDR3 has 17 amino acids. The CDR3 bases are TGCGCCAGCAGCCAAGATCTTATAGGCAACCCTACCGGGGAGCTGTTTTTT. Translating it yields CASSQDLIGNPTGELFF.

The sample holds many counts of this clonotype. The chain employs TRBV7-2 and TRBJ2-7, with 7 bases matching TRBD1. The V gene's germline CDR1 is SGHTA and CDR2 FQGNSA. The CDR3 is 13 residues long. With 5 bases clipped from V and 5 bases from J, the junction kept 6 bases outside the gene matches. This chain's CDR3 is CASSPRQGDEQYF. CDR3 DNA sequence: TGTGCCAGCAGCCCCCGACAGGGCGACGAGCAGTACTTC.

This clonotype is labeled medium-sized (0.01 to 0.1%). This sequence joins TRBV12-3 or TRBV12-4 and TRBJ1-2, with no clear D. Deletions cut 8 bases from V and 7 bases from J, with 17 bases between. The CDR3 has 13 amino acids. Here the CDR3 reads CASRSTQNLGYTF. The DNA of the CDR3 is TGTGCCAGCCGAAGTACACAGAACCTTGGCTACACCTTC.

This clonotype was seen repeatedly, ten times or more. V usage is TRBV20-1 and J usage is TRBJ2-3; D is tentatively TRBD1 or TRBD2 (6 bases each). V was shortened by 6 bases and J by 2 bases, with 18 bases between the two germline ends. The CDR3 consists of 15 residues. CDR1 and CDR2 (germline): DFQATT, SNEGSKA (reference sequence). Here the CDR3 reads CSATPIGGLTDTQYF. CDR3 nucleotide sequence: TGCAGTGCCACTCCAATAGGGGGGCTCACAGATACGCAGTATTTT.

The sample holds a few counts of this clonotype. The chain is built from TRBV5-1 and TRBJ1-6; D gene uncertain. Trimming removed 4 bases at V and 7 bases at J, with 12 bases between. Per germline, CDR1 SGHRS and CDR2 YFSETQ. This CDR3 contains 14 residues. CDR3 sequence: CASSTAATNSPLHF. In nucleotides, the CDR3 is TGCGCCAGCAGCACGGCAGCCACAAATTCACCCCTCCACTTT.

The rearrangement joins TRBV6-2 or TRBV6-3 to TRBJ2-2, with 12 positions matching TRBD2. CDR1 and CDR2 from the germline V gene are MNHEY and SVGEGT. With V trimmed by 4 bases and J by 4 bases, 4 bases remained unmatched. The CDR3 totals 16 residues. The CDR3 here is CASSLLAGGTTGELFF. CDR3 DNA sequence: TGTGCCAGCAGTTTACTAGCGGGGGGCACCACCGGGGAGCTGTTTTTT.

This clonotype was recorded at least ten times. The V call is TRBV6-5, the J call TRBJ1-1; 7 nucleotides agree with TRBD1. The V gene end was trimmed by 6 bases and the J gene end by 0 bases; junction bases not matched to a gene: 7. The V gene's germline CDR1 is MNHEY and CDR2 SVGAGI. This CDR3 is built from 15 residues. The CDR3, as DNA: TGTGCCAGCAGGGAACAGGGGACAATGAACACTGAAGCTTTCTTT. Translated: CASREQGTMNTEAFF.

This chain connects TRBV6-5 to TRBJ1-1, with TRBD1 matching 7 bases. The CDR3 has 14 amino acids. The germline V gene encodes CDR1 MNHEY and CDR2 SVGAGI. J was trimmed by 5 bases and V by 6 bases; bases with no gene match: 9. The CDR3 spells CASRRGQGGTEAFF. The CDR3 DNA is TGTGCCAGCAGGAGGGGGCAGGGTGGGACTGAAGCTTTCTTT.

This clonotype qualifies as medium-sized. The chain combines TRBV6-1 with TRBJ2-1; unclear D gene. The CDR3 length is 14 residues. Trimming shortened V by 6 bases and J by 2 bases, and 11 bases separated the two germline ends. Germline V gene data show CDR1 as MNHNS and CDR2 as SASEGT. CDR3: CASRPMGAYNEQFF. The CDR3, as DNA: TGTGCCAGCAGGCCTATGGGCGCCTACAATGAGCAGTTCTTC.